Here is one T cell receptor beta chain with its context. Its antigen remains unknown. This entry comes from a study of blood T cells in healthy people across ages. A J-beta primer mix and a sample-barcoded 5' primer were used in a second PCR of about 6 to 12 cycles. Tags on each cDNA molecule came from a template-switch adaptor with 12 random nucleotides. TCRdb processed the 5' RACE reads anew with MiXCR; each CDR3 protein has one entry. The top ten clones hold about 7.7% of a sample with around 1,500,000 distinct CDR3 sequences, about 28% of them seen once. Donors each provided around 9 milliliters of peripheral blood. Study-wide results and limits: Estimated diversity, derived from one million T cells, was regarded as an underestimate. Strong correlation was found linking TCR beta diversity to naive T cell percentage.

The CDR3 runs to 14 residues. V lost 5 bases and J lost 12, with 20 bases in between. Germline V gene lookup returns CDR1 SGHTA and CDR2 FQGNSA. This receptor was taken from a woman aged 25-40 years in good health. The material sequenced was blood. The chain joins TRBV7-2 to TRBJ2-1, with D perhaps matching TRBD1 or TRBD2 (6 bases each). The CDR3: CASSVPGASSGQFF. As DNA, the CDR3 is TGTGCCAGCAGCGTTCCGGGGGCCTCGTCTGGGCAGTTCTTC.